The 11 T cell receptor beta chains given below trace back to one sample, sequenced in a study of shared clonotypes between healthy human individuals. TCRdb keeps only in-frame clones here, not all; method: immunoSEQ multiplex PCR. Seen here are hundreds of thousands of clones, around 72% observed once, and the top ten hold about 1.7%. The sample comprised memory CD4+ T cells sorted from blood. Noted subset: CD45RA-negative fraction. The receptors come from a woman between 25 and 40 years old in good health.

A single count supports this clone. This rearrangement joins TRBV5-1 to TRBJ2-2, with 9 nucleotides matching TRBD2. This CDR3 spans 16 amino acids. Germline lookup yields CDR1 SGHRS and CDR2 YFSETQ. The V and J ends lost 1 base and 6 bases, in that order; junction bases with no gene match: 7. The chain's CDR3 is CASSLFVAGAAGELFF. The CDR3 coding sequence is TGCGCCAGCAGCTTGTTCGTAGCGGGAGCGGCCGGGGAGCTGTTTTTT.

The V gene is TRBV5-1, the J gene TRBJ1-1; no firm D call. Germline CDR1 and CDR2: SGHRS and YFSETQ. This CDR3 region has 10 residues. V was cut by 3 bases and J by 10 bases, with 7 bases left in between. CDR3 bases: TGCGCCAGCAGCTCACTGGGAGCTTTCTTT. Translated: CASSSLGAFF. Full variable domain (rest looked up from reference TRBV5-1 and TRBJ1-1): KAGVTQTPRYLIKTRGQQVTLSCSPISGHRSVSWYQQTPGQGLQFLFEYFSETQRNKGNFPGRFSGRQFSNSRSEMNVSTLELGDSALYLCASSSLGAFFGQGTRLTVV.

The V gene is TRBV5-1, the J gene TRBJ1-2; TRBD1 agrees at 9 bases. Germline assignment: CDR1 SGHRS and CDR2 YFSETQ. This CDR3 has 15 residues. The V and J ends lost 5 bases and 1 base, in that order; junction bases with no gene match: 6. The CDR3 here is CASSLTGGINYGYTF. CDR3 DNA: TGCGCCAGCAGTTTGACAGGGGGAATTAACTATGGCTACACCTTC.

The gene calls are TRBV5-1 and TRBJ1-2; 8 positions match TRBD1. This CDR3 comprises 14 residues. The germline V gene encodes CDR1 SGHRS and CDR2 YFSETQ. Losses at the gene ends were 4 bases for V and 6 bases for J; bases not matched to a gene: 8. CDR3 nucleotides: TGCGCCAGCAGCCTTGGACAGGGCTGGGATGGCTACACCTTC. Amino acid sequence: CASSLGQGWDGYTF.

The V gene is TRBV5-8, the J gene TRBJ2-4, with 10 bases aligning to TRBD2. CDR1 and CDR2 from the germline V gene are SGHTS and YDEGEE. The CDR3 length is 18 residues. V was pared by 3 bases and J by 1 base, with 10 bases of the junction left unmatched. CDR3 loop: CASSSRASGSPAKNIQYF. Written as DNA, the CDR3 is TGTGCCAGCAGCTCGCGGGCTAGCGGGAGTCCCGCCAAAAACATTCAGTACTTC.

The rearrangement uses TRBV30 and TRBJ2-1; D could derive from TRBD1 or TRBD2 (5 bases each). The CDR3 loop spans 11 amino acids. The V gene's germline CDR1 is GTSNPN and CDR2 SVGIG (reference sequence). Trimming stripped 5 bases from V and 9 bases from J, with 11 bases between. CDR3 nucleotide sequence: TGTGCCTGGTCGGGGCGCGGTGAGCAGTTCTTC. It codes for CAWSGRGEQFF.

The chain is built from TRBV19 and TRBJ1-2; D uncertain. Germline V lookup: CDR1 LNHDA, CDR2 SQIVND (reference sequence). This CDR3 contains 14 residues. Trimming shortened V by 1 base and J by 1 base, and 7 bases separated the two germline ends. CDR3 sequence: CASSIAQSNYGYTF. The CDR3, as DNA: TGTGCCAGTAGTATAGCTCAGAGTAACTATGGCTACACCTTC.

The chain recombines TRBV27 with TRBJ2-1; D possibly corresponds to TRBD2 (6 bases). CDR3 size: 16 residues. Germline CDR1 reads MNHEY; CDR2 reads SMNVEV (reference sequence). V was shortened by 6 bases and J by 9 bases, with 24 bases between the two germline ends. Here the CDR3 DNA reads TGTGCCAGCAGACTTCTCACTAGCCGGCCTGGGGGTGAGCAGTTCTTC. It translates to CASRLLTSRPGGEQFF.

This clone came up a few times. In DNA, the CDR3 is TGTGCCAGCAGCCGGGGGGAAGGGAACACTGAAGCTTTCTTT. Residues: CASSRGEGNTEAFF. The genes are TRBV11-2 and TRBJ1-1; possibly TRBD1 for D (5 bases). Germline CDR1 and CDR2: SGHAT and FQNNGV. Trimming left V 5 bases short and J 1 base short, with 11 bases between. The CDR3 length is 14 residues. The full variable domain, with the rest looked up from reference TRBV11-2 and TRBJ1-1, is EAGVAQSPRYKIIEKRQSVAFWCNPISGHATLYWYQQILGQGPKLLIQFQNNGVVDDSQLPKDRFSAERLKGVDSTLKIQPAKLEDSAVYLCASSRGEGNTEAFFGQGTRLTVV.

V is TRBV20-1 and J is TRBJ2-7, with no clear D. Trimming left V 3 bases short and J 5 bases short, with 8 bases between. CDR3 size: 11 residues. Germline loops: CDR1 DFQATT, CDR2 SNEGSKA (reference sequence). CDR3: CSARMVNEQYF. CDR3 DNA sequence: TGCAGTGCTAGGATGGTTAACGAGCAGTACTTC.

The CDR3 DNA follows: TGTGCCAGCAGCTTAGGGAGCGGGAGGGCTAACAATGAGCAGTTCTTC. This sequence encodes CASSLGSGRANNEQFF. The rearrangement uses TRBV7-7 and TRBJ2-1; TRBD2 matches at 10 bases. V lost 1 base, J lost 5 bases, and 5 bases stayed unmatched. The CDR3 totals 16 residues. Looked up from germline, CDR1 is SSHAT and CDR2 is FNYEAQ (reference sequence).